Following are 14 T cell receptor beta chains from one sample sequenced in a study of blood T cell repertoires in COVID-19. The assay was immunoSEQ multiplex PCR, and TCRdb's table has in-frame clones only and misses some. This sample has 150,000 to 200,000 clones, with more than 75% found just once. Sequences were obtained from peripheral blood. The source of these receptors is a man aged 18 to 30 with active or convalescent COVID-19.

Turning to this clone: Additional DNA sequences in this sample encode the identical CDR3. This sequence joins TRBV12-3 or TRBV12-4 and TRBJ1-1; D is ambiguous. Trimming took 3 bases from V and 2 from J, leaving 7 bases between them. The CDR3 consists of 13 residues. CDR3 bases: TGTGCCAGCAGTTTTGGGAGAAACACTGAAGCTTTCTTT. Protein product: CASSFGRNTEAFF.

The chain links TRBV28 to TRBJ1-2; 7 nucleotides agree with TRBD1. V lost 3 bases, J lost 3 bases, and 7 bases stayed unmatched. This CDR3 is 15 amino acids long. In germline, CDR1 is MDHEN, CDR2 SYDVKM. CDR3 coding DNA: TGTGCCAGCAGTTTTCCCCGGGACAGATACTATGGCTACACCTTC. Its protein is CASSFPRDRYYGYTF.

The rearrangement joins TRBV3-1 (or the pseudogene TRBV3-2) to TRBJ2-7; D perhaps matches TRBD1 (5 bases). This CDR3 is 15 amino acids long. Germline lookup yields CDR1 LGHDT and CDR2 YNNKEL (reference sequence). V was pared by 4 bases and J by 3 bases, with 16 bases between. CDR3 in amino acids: CASSLSYTGIYEQYF. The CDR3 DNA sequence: TGTGCCAGCAGCCTCTCATACACAGGAATCTACGAGCAGTACTTC.

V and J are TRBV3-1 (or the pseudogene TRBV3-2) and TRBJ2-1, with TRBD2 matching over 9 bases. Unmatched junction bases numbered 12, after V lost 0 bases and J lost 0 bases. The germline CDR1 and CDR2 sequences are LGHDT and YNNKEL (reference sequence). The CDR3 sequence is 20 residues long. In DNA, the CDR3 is TGTGCCAGCAGCCAAGATTGCGCGGGAGGGCCCGGGAACTCCTACAATGAGCAGTTCTTC. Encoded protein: CASSQDCAGGPGNSYNEQFF.

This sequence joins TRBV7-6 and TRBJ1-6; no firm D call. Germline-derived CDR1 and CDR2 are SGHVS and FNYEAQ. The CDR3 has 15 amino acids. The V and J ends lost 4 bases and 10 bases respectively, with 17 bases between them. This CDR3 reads CASSSIYGVGSPLHF. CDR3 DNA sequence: TGTGCCAGCAGCTCAATTTACGGGGTCGGGTCACCCCTCCACTTT.

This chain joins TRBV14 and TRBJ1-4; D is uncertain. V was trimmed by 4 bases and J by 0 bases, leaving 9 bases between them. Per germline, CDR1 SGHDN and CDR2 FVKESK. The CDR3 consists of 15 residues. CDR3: CASSPRGTTNEKLFF. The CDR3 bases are TGTGCCAGCAGCCCGCGGGGAACAACTAATGAAAAACTGTTTTTT.

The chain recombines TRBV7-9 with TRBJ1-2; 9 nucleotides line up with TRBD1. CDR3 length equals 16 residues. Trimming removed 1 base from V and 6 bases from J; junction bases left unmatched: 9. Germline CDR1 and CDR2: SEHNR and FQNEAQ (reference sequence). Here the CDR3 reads CASSLEVGTGIDGYTF. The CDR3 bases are TGTGCCAGCAGCTTAGAAGTCGGGACAGGGATTGATGGCTACACCTTC.

As DNA, the CDR3 is TGTGCCTGGAGACAGGTCTCGGGGGAGCTGTTTTTT. It codes for CAWRQVSGELFF. The rearrangement joins TRBV30 to TRBJ2-2; perhaps TRBD1 as D (5 bases). Trimming removed 3 bases from V and 8 bases from J, with 10 bases in between. This CDR3 has 12 amino acids. Germline V lookup: CDR1 GTSNPN, CDR2 SVGIG (reference sequence).

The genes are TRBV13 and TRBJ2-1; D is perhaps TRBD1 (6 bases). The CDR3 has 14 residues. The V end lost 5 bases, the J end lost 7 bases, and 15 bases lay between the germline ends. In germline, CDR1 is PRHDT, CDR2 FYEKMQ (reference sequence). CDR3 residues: CASSVPPGVNEQFF. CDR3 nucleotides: TGTGCCAGCAGCGTACCCCCAGGGGTTAATGAGCAGTTCTTC.

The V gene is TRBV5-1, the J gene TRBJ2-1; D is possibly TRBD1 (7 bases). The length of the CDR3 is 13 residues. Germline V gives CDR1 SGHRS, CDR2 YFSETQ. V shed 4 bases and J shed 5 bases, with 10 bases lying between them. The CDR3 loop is CASSAGQHNEQFF. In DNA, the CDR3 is TGCGCCAGCAGCGCGGGACAGCACAATGAGCAGTTCTTC.

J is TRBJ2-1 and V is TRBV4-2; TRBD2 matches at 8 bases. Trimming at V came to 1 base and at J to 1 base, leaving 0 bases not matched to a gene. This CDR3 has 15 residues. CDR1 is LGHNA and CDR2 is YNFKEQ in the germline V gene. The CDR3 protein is CASSQVAGSYNEQFF. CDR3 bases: TGTGCCAGCAGCCAAGTAGCGGGATCCTACAATGAGCAGTTCTTC.

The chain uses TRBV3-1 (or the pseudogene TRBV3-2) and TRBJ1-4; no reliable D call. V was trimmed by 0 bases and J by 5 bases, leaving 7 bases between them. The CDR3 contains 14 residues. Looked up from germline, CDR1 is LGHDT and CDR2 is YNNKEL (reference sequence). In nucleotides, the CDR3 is TGTGCCAGCAGCCAAGAGGGCGAAAATGAAAAACTGTTTTTT. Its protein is CASSQEGENEKLFF.

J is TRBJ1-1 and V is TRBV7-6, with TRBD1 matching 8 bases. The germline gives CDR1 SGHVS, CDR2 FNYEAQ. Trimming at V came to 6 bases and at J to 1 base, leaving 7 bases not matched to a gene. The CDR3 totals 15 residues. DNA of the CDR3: TGTGCCAGCAGTCTAACAGGGGGGCCGAACACTGAAGCTTTCTTT. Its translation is CASSLTGGPNTEAFF.

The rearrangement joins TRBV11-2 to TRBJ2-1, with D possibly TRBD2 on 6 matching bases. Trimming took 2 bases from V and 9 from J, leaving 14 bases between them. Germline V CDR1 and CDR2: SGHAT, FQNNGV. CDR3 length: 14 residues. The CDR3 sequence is CASSLLRGMGEQFF. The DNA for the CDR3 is TGTGCCAGCAGCTTATTACGGGGGATGGGTGAGCAGTTCTTC. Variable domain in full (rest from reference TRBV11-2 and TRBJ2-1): EAGVAQSPRYKIIEKRQSVAFWCNPISGHATLYWYQQILGQGPKLLIQFQNNGVVDDSQLPKDRFSAERLKGVDSTLKIQPAKLEDSAVYLCASSLLRGMGEQFFGPGTRLTVL.